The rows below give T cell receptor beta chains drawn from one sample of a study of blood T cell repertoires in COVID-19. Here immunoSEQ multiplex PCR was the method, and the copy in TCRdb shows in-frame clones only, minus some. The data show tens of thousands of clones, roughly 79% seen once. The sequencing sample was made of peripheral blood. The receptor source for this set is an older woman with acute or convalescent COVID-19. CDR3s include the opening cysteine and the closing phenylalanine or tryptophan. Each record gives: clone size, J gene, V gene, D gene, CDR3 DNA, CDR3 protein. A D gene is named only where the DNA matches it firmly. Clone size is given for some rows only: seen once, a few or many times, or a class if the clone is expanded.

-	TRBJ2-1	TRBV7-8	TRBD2	TGTGCCAGCACGCGTTCCTTCGGGCTAGCGGTTTACAATGAGCAGTTCTTC	CASTRSFGLAVYNEQFF
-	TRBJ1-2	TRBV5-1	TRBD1	TGCGCCAGCAGCCCGGAGGGGACAGGGGTGCGGTATGGCTACACCTTC	CASSPEGTGVRYGYTF
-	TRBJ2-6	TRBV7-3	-	TGTGCCAGCAGCTTAAGGCGAGGAGCCGGGGCCAACGTCCTGACTTTC	CASSLRRGAGANVLTF
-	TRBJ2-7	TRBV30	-	TGTGCCTGGAGCGTGAGATCCCCTCTTGAGCAGTACTTC	CAWSVRSPLEQYF
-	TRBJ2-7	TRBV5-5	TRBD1	TGTGCCAGCAGCTCCCGGGACAGGACCTACGAGCAGTACTTC	CASSSRDRTYEQYF
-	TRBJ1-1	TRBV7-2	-	TGTGCCAGCAGCAGAGAAGGGGCGAACACTGAAGCTTTCTTT	CASSREGANTEAFF
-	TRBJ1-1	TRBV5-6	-	TGTGCCAGCAGCTTGGCCAAAGGCTTCGGGACATCGAACACTGAAGCTTTCTTT	CASSLAKGFGTSNTEAFF
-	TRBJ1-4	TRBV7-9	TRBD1	TGTGCCAGCAGCTCCGGGACAGGGGTTTCGGATGAAAAACTGTTTTTT	CASSSGTGVSDEKLFF
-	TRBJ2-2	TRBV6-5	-	TGTGCCAGCAGACAGAACACCGGGGAGCTGTTTTTT	CASRQNTGELFF
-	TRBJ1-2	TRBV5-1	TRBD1	TGCGCCAGCAGCTCCCTACAGGGGCAGGGTGGCTACACCTTC	CASSSLQGQGGYTF
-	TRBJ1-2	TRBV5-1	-	TGCGCCAGCAGCTTGGCAGGGGACTATGGCTACACCTTC	CASSLAGDYGYTF
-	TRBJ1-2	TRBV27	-	TGTGCCAGCAGTGCTGGAGGTGGGAACTATGGCTACACCTTC	CASSAGGGNYGYTF
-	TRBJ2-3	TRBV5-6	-	TGTGCCAGCAGCTTGGTTAGTAGTACGCAGTATTTT	CASSLVSSTQYF
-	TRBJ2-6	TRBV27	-	TGTGCCAGCAGCTTGCCCGGAGGCTCTGGGGCCAACGTCCTGACTTTC	CASSLPGGSGANVLTF
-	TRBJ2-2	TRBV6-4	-	TGTGCCAGCAGTGTTAGTTGGACCGGGGAGCTGTTTTTT	CASSVSWTGELFF
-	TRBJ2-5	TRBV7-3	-	TGTGCCAGCAGCTTAACATCAGGGCTGGGAGAGACCCAGTACTTC	CASSLTSGLGETQYF
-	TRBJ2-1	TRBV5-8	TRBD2	TGTGCCAGCAGCTTGTCCGGCGGGAGGTACAATGAGCAGTTCTTC	CASSLSGGRYNEQFF
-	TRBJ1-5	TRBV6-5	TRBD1	TGTGCGGACAGGGGATTGAATCAGCCCCAGCATTTT	CADRGLNQPQHF
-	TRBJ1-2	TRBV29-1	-	TGCAGCGTTGAAGATCCGGGAGTTCATGGCTACACCTTC	CSVEDPGVHGYTF
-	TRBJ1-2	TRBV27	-	TGTGCCAGCAGTTTTAGTACTATATCGGATGGCTACACCTTC	CASSFSTISDGYTF
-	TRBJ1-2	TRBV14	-	TGTGCCAGCAGCCAAAGCGGGACCTACGGGGGCTACACCTTC	CASSQSGTYGGYTF
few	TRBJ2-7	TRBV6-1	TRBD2	TGTGCCAGCAGTGAAGCAGCGGGGCCCTACGAGCAGTACTTC	CASSEAAGPYEQYF
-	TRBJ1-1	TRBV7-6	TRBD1	TGTGCCAGCAGCCTAAGAGGCGACAGGGACACTGAAGCTTTCTTT	CASSLRGDRDTEAFF
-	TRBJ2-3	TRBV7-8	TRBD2	TGTGCCAGCAGCTTAGGGACTCTAGCGGTGACAGATACGCAGTATTTT	CASSLGTLAVTDTQYF
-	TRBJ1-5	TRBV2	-	TGTGCCAGCAGTGACCAAGACAGAAGCAATCAGCCCCAGCATTTT	CASSDQDRSNQPQHF
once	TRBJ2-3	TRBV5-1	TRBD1	TGCGCCAGCAGCCCGACAGGGAGTGAAGATACGCAGTATTTT	CASSPTGSEDTQYF
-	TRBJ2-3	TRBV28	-	TGTGCCAGCAGTTTACAGTTAGCGGAAATCACAGATACGCAGTATTTT	CASSLQLAEITDTQYF
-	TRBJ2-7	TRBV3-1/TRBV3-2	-	TGTGCCAGCAGCCAAGGACTAAGCGAGCAGTACTTC	CASSQGLSEQYF
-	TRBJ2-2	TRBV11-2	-	TGTGCCAGCAGCCCGAGGGGACTGCGTTTAAGGGAAGAGGTCGGGGAGCTGTTTTTT	CASSPRGLRLREEVGELFF